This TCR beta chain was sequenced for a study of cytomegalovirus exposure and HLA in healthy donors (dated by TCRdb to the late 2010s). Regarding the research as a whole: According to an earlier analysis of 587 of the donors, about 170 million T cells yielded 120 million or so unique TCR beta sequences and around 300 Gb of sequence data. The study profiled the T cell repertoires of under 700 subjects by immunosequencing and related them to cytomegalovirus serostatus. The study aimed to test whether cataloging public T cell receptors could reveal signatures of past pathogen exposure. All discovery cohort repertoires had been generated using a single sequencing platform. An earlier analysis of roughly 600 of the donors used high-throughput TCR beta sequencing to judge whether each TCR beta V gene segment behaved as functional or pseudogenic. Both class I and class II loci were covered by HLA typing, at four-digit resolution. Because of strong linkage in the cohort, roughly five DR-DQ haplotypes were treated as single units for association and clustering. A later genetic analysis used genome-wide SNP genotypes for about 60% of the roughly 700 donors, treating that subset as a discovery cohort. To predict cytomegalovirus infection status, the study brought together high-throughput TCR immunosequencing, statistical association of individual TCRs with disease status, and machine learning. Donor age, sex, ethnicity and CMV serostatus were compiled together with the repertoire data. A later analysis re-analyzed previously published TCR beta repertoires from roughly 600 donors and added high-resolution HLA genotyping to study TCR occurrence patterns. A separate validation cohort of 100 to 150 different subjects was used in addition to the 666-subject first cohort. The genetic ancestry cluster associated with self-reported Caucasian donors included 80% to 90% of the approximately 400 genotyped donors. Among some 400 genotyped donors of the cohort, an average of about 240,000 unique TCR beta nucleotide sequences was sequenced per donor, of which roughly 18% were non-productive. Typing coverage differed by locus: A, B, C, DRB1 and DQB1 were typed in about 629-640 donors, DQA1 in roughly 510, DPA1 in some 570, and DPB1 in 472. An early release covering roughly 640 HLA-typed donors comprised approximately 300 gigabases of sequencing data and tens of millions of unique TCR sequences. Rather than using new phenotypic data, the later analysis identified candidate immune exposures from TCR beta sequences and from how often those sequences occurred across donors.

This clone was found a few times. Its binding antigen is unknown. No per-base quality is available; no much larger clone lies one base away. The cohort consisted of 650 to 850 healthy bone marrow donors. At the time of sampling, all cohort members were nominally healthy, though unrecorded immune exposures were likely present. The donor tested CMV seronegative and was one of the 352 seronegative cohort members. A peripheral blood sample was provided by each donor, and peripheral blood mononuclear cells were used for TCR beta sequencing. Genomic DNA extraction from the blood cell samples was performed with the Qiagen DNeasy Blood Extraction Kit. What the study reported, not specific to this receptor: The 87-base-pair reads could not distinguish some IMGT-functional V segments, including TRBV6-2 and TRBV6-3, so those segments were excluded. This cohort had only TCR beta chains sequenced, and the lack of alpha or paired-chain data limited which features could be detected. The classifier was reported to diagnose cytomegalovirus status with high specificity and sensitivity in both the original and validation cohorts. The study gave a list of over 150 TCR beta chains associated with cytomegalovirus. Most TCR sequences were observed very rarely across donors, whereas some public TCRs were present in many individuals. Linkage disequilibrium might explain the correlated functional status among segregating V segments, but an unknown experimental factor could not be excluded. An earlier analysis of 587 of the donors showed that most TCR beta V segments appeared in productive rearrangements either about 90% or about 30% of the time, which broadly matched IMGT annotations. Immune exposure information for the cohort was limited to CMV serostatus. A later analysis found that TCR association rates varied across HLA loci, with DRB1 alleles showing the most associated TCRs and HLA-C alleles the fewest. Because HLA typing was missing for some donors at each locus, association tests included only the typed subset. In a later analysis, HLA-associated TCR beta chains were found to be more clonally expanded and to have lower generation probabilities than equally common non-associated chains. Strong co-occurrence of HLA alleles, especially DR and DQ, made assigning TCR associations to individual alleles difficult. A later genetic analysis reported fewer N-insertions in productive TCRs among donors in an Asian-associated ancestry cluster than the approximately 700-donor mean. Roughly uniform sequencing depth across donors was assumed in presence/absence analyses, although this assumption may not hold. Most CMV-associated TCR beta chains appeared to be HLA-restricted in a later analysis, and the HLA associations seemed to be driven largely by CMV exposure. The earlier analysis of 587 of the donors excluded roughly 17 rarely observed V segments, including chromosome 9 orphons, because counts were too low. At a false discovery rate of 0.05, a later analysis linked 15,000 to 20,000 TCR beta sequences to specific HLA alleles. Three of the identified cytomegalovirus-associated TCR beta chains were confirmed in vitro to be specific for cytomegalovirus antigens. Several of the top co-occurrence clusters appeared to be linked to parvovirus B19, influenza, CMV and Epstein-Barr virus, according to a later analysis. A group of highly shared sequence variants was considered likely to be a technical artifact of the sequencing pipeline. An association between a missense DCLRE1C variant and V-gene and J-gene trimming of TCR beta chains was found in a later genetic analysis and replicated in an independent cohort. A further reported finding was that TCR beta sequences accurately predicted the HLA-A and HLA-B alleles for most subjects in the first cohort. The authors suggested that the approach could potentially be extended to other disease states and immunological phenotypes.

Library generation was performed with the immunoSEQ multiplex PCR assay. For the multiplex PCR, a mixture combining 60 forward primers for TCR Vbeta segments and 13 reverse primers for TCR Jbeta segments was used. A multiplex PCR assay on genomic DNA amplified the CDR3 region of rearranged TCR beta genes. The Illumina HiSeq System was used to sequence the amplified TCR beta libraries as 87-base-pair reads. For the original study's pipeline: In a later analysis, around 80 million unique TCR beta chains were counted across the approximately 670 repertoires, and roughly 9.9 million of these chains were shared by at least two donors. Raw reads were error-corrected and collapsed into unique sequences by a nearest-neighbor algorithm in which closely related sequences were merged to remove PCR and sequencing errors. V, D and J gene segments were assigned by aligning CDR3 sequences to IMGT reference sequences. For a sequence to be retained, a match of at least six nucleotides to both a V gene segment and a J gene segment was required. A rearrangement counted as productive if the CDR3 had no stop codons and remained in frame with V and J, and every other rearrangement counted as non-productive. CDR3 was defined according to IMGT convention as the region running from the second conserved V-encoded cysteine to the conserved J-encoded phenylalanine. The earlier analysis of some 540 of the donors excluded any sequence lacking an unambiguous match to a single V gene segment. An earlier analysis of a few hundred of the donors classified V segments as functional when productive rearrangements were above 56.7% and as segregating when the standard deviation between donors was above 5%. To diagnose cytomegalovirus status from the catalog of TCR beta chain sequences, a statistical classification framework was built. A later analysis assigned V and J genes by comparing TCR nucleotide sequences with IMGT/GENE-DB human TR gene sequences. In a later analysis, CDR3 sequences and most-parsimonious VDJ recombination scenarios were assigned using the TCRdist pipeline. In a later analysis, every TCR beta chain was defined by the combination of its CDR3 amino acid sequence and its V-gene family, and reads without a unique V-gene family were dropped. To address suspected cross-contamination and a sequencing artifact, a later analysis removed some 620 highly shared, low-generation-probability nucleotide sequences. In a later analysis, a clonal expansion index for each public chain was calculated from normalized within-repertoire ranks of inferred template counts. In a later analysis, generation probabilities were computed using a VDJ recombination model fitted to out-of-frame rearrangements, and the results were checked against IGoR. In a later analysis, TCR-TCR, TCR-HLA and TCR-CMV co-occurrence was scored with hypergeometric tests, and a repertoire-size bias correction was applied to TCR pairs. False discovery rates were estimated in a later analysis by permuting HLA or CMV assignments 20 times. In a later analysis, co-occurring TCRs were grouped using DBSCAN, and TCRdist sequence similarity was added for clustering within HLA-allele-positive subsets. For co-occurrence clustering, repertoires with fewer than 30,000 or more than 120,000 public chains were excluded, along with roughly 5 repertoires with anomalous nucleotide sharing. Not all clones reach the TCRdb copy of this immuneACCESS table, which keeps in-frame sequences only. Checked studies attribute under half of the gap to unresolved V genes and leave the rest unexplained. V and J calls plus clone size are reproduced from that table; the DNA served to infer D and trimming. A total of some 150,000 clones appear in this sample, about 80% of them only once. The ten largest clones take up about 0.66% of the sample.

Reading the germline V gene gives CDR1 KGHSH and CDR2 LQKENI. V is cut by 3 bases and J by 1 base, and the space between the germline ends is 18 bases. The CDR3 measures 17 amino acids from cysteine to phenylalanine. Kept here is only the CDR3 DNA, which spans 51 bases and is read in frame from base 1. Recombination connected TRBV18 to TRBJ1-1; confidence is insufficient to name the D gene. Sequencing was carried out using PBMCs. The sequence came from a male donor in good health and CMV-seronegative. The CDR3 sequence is CASSPALRREGNTEAFF. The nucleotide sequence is TGTGCCAGCTCACCGGCGTTGAGGAGGGAAGGGAACACTGAAGCTTTCTTT.